One sample yielded the 5 T cell receptor beta chains listed below, sequenced in a study of Graves' ophthalmopathy and Graves' hyperthyroidism. Amplification of the TCR beta CDR3 regions used RNA transcripts (as template). Amplification began with first-round RT-PCR using HTBI primers, then second-round multiplex PCR was performed. Via MiXCR, TCRdb re-called the multiplex PCR reads, giving one row per CDR3 protein. Of 580,000 or so distinct CDR3 sequences listed, 39% are singletons. Sequencing used peripheral blood or thyroid tissue (not recorded which). The receptors shown here come from an adult man with Graves' hyperthyroidism.

Note on this clonotype: Given a much more abundant clone one base away, this may be a read error. The chain is built from TRBV10-3 and TRBJ1-1; possible D gene TRBD1, 6 bases. Germline V lookup: CDR1 ENHRY, CDR2 SYGVKD. The CDR3 length is 16 residues. CDR3: CASSESWGAGNTEAFF. The DNA for the CDR3 is TGTGCCAGCAGTGAGTCTTGGGGGGCGGGGAACACTGAAGCTTTCTTT.

The chain couples TRBV10-2 to TRBJ2-5; 8 bases agree with TRBD1. J was trimmed by 1 base and V by 0 bases; bases with no gene match: 4. CDR1 is WSHSY and CDR2 is SAAADI in the germline V gene. This CDR3 is built from 16 residues. CDR3 in amino acids: CASSESMGQVQETQYF. Written as DNA, the CDR3 is TGCGCCAGCAGTGAGTCGATGGGACAGGTCCAAGAGACCCAGTACTTC.

This clonotype was counted only a few times. The chain links TRBV19 to TRBJ2-2; 9 nucleotides match TRBD1. The CDR3 contains 16 residues. CDR1 LNHDA and CDR2 SQIVND come from the germline V gene (reference sequence). J lost 6 bases, V lost 1 base, and 6 bases had no gene match. This chain's CDR3 is CASSIVLTGGPGELFF. The CDR3 DNA follows: TGTGCCAGTAGTATAGTCTTAACAGGGGGCCCCGGGGAGCTGTTTTTT.

This clonotype was observed a single time. The final CDR3 position lacks the conserved phenylalanine or tryptophan, pointing to a likely read error. This rearrangement joins TRBV7-2 to TRBJ2-7, with 9 bases lining up with TRBD2. Germline V gene lookup returns CDR1 SGHTA and CDR2 FQGNSA. The CDR3 has 15 amino acids. The junction had 9 bases not matched to a gene; V was cut back by 5 bases and J by 4 bases. CDR3 amino acids: CASSQVAGDRYEQYL. The CDR3 DNA sequence: TGTGCCAGCAGCCAGGTAGCGGGGGATAGGTACGAGCAGTACCTC.

This clonotype was counted a few times. V usage is TRBV12-3 or TRBV12-4 and J usage is TRBJ2-7; maybe TRBD2 (6 bases). The CDR3 runs to 16 residues. V dropped 3 bases and J dropped 0 bases, with 15 bases sitting between them. CDR3 protein: CASSFVGGTHSYEQYF. CDR3 coding DNA: TGTGCCAGCAGTTTTGTGGGCGGGACCCACTCCTACGAGCAGTACTTC.